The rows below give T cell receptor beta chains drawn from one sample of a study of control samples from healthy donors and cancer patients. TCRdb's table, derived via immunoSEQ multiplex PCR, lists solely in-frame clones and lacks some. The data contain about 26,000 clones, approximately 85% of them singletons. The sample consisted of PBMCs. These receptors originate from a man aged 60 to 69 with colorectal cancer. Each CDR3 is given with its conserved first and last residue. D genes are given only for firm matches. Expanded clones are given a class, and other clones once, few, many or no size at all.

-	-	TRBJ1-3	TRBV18	CASSPPDDSGNTIYF	TGTGCCAGCTCACCACCAGATGACTCTGGAAACACCATATATTTT
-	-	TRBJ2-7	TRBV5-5	CASSPSYYEQYF	TGTGCCAGCAGCCCCAGTTACTACGAGCAGTACTTC
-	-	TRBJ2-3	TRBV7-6	CASSSAGAGSGTDTQYF	TGTGCCAGCAGCTCAGCCGGGGCGGGGTCGGGCACAGATACGCAGTATTTT
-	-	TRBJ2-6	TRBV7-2	CASSFLREANVLTF	TGTGCCAGCAGCTTCTTAAGGGAGGCCAACGTCCTGACTTTC
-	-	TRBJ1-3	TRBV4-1	CASSQDPARDSGNTIYF	TGCGCCAGCAGCCAAGATCCGGCCAGGGACTCTGGAAACACCATATATTTT
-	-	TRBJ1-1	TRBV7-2	CASSIDRTGEAFF	TGTGCCAGCAGCATCGACAGGACTGGGGAAGCTTTCTTT
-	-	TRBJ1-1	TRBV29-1	CSIFEGMNTEAFF	TGCAGCATCTTTGAGGGGATGAACACTGAAGCTTTCTTT
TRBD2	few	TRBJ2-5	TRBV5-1	CASSLGTLADLQETQYF	TGCGCCAGCAGCTTGGGAACGCTAGCGGATCTCCAAGAGACCCAGTACTTC
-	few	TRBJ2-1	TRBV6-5	CASSLGDSSYNEQFF	TGTGCCAGCAGTTTGGGGGACTCGTCCTACAATGAGCAGTTCTTC
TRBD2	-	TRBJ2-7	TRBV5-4	CASSSLAGSYEQYF	TGTGCCAGCAGCTCGCTAGCGGGGTCCTACGAGCAGTACTTC
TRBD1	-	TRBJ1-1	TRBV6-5	CASSRQGLGDTEAFF	TGTGCCAGCAGTCGACAGGGCCTGGGGGACACTGAAGCTTTCTTT
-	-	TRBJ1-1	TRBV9	CASSVDGQNTEAFF	TGTGCCAGCAGCGTAGATGGGCAGAACACTGAAGCTTTCTTT
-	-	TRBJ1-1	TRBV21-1	CASSKNPPHEAFF	TGTGCCAGCAGCAAAAACCCACCGCACGAAGCTTTCTTT
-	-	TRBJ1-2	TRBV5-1	CASSLAPGQKLAYYGYTF	TGCGCCAGCAGCTTGGCCCCGGGACAAAAGCTAGCATACTATGGCTACACCTTC
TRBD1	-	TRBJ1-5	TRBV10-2	CASSSGVRGRMQPQHF	TGCGCCAGCAGTAGCGGAGTTAGGGGGCGCATGCAGCCCCAGCATTTT
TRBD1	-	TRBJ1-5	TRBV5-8	CASNAGGLQPQHF	TGTGCCAGCAACGCAGGGGGATTACAGCCCCAGCATTTT
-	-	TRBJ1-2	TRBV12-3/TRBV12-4	CASSFLLAYGYTF	TGTGCCAGCAGTTTCCTCCTGGCCTATGGCTACACCTTC
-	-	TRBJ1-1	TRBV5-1	CASSLTFGRVTEAFF	TGCGCCAGCAGCTTGACATTCGGGAGGGTCACTGAAGCTTTCTTT
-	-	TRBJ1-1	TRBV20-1	CSVRGGAEAFF	TGCAGTGTTCGCGGGGGGGCTGAAGCTTTCTTT
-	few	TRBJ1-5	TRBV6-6	CASSYSRQGTQPQHF	TGTGCCAGCAGTTACTCGAGGCAGGGGACTCAGCCCCAGCATTTT
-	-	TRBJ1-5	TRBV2	CASSGAKAGVSNQPQHF	TGTGCCAGCAGTGGAGCCAAGGCAGGGGTTAGCAATCAGCCCCAGCATTTT
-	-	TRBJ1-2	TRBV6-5	CASSYRTAEMGGYTF	TGTGCCAGCAGTTACCGGACAGCGGAGATGGGGGGCTACACCTTC